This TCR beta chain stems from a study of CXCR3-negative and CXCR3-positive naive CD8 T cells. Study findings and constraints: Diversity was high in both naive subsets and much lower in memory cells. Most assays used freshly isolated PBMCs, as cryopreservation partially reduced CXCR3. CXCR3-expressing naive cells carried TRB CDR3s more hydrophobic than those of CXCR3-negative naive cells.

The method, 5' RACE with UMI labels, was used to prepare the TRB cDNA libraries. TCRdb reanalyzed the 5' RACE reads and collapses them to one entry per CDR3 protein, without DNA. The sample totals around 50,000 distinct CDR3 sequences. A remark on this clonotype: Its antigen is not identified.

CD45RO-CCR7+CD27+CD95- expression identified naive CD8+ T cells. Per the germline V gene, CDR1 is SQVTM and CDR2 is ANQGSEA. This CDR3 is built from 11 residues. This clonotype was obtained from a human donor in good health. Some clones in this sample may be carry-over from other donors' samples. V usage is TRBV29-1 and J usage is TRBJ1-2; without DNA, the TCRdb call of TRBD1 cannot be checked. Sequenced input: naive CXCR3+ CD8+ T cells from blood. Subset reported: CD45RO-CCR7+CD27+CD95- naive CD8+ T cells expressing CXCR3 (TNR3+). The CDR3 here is CSGWMGQGYTF.